This is a list of T cell receptor beta chains from one sample in a study of cytomegalovirus exposure and HLA in healthy donors. Libraries were prepared by immunoSEQ multiplex PCR; TCRdb keeps only in-frame clonotypes and omits some of them. Among under 200,000 clones listed, approximately 62% were seen once. Sequenced sample: PBMCs. These receptors all stem from a man over 45 in good health and CMV-seronegative. The CDR3 runs from the conserved cysteine through the conserved F or W. Each record gives: D gene, clone size, V gene, J gene, CDR3 protein, CDR3 DNA. A D gene is named only where the DNA matches it firmly. The listing skips clone size in some rows; elsewhere it reads once, few, many or a size class.

D: TRBD1
size: -
V: TRBV5-1
J: TRBJ2-3
CDR3: CASSSGQVSTDTQYF
DNA: TGCGCCAGCAGCTCCGGACAGGTTAGCACAGATACGCAGTATTTT

D: -
size: -
V: TRBV6-5
J: TRBJ1-2
CDR3: CASSYSAALNYGYTF
DNA: TGTGCCAGCAGTTACTCTGCAGCGCTTAACTATGGCTACACCTTC

D: TRBD2
size: few
V: TRBV5-4
J: TRBJ2-3
CDR3: CASSRTPGGDTDTQYF
DNA: TGTGCCAGCAGTCGAACTCCCGGGGGGGACACAGATACGCAGTATTTT

D: TRBD1
size: few
V: TRBV7-6
J: TRBJ1-6
CDR3: CASSLYRAGGNSPLHF
DNA: TGTGCCAGCAGCTTATACAGAGCAGGGGGCAATTCACCCCTCCACTTT

D: -
size: -
V: TRBV6-5
J: TRBJ1-3
CDR3: CASRSSPGAGNTIYF
DNA: TGTGCCAGCAGGTCATCTCCAGGGGCTGGAAACACCATATATTTT

D: -
size: -
V: TRBV11-2
J: TRBJ1-2
CDR3: CASSASGSDYF
DNA: TGTGCCAGCAGCGCCTCAGGTAGTGATTACTTC

D: -
size: -
V: TRBV7-8
J: TRBJ1-2
CDR3: CASSLATGGYTF
DNA: TGTGCCAGCAGCTTAGCGACTGGCGGCTACACCTTC

D: TRBD1
size: -
V: TRBV7-3
J: TRBJ1-1
CDR3: CASSFSTGGEAEAFF
DNA: TGTGCCAGCAGCTTTTCCACAGGGGGCGAGGCTGAAGCTTTCTTT

D: TRBD2
size: -
V: TRBV28
J: TRBJ2-5
CDR3: CASSPQAGGLETQYF
DNA: TGTGCCAGCAGTCCTCAAGCGGGGGGGCTCGAGACCCAGTACTTC

D: TRBD1
size: -
V: TRBV28
J: TRBJ2-7
CDR3: CASSLVGGTGSPEQYF
DNA: TGTGCCAGCAGTTTGGTTGGCGGGACAGGGAGTCCCGAGCAGTACTTC

D: -
size: -
V: TRBV7-9
J: TRBJ1-1
CDR3: CASSLAEGGRAFF
DNA: TGTGCCAGCAGCTTAGCCGAGGGCGGTAGAGCTTTCTTT

D: TRBD2
size: once
V: TRBV6-6
J: TRBJ2-3
CDR3: CATGGGTDTQYF
DNA: TGTGCCACCGGGGGGGGCACAGATACGCAGTATTTT

D: TRBD1
size: few
V: TRBV6-6
J: TRBJ1-1
CDR3: CASILGQGAPNTEAFF
DNA: TGTGCCAGCATCCTAGGACAGGGGGCGCCGAACACTGAAGCTTTCTTT

D: -
size: -
V: TRBV11-1
J: TRBJ1-3
CDR3: CASSQRHSGTIYF
DNA: TGTGCCAGCAGCCAACGCCATTCCGGGACCATATATTTT

D: -
size: -
V: TRBV5-4
J: TRBJ1-3
CDR3: CASSPGGPGNTIYF
DNA: TGTGCCAGCAGCCCCGGGGGGCCTGGAAACACCATATATTTT

D: TRBD1
size: -
V: TRBV6-1
J: TRBJ1-3
CDR3: CASRPTGAGNTIYF
DNA: TGTGCCAGCAGACCGACAGGGGCTGGAAACACCATATATTTT

D: -
size: -
V: TRBV19
J: TRBJ1-2
CDR3: CASRDSDSNYGYTF
DNA: TGTGCCAGTAGAGATTCAGACAGTAACTATGGCTACACCTTC

D: TRBD1
size: -
V: TRBV27
J: TRBJ1-2
CDR3: CASSPDRDRYGYTF
DNA: TGTGCCAGCAGTCCAGACAGGGACAGATATGGCTACACCTTC

D: -
size: -
V: TRBV2
J: TRBJ2-1
CDR3: CASSEIQVEQFF
DNA: TGTGCCAGCAGTGAAATACAGGTGGAGCAGTTCTTC

D: -
size: -
V: TRBV9
J: TRBJ1-1
CDR3: CASSAQVDRSNTEAFF
DNA: TGTGCCAGCAGCGCCCAGGTCGACAGATCGAACACTGAAGCTTTCTTT

D: TRBD1
size: few
V: TRBV29-1
J: TRBJ2-7
CDR3: CSARQGGGYEQYF
DNA: TGCAGCGCCCGACAGGGGGGAGGCTACGAGCAGTACTTC

D: -
size: few
V: TRBV7-2
J: TRBJ2-5
CDR3: CASSPHRGGWETQYF
DNA: TGTGCCAGCAGCCCTCATAGGGGGGGGTGGGAGACCCAGTACTTC

D: TRBD1
size: -
V: TRBV7-6
J: TRBJ2-2
CDR3: CASSLGDRVNTGELFF
DNA: TGTGCCAGCAGCTTAGGGGACAGGGTAAACACCGGGGAGCTGTTTTTT

D: TRBD2
size: -
V: TRBV9
J: TRBJ2-3
CDR3: CASSVVDGGGATDTQYF
DNA: TGTGCCAGCAGCGTAGTTGACGGCGGGGGGGCCACAGATACGCAGTATTTT

D: -
size: -
V: TRBV18
J: TRBJ1-3
CDR3: CASSDFTGGEGNTIYF
DNA: TGTGCCAGCTCAGACTTCACGGGAGGGGAAGGAAACACCATATATTTT

D: -
size: -
V: TRBV5-5
J: TRBJ1-6
CDR3: CASSLDGNSPLHF
DNA: TGTGCCAGCAGCTTGGACGGGAATTCACCCCTCCACTTT

D: TRBD2
size: -
V: TRBV4-1
J: TRBJ2-3
CDR3: CASSQGSSGGLGDTQYF
DNA: TGCGCCAGCAGCCAAGGATCTAGCGGGGGTCTCGGGGATACGCAGTATTTT

D: -
size: -
V: TRBV7-2
J: TRBJ1-2
CDR3: CASSLVPGAYGYTF
DNA: TGTGCCAGCAGCTTAGTTCCAGGGGCCTATGGCTACACCTTC

D: -
size: once
V: TRBV28
J: TRBJ1-5
CDR3: CASRLGDRAQPQHF
DNA: TGTGCCAGCAGGCTCGGGGATAGGGCTCAGCCCCAGCATTTT

D: TRBD1
size: -
V: TRBV5-4
J: TRBJ1-2
CDR3: CASSQGQGALGYGYTF
DNA: TGTGCCAGCAGCCAAGGACAGGGGGCGCTTGGCTATGGCTACACCTTC

D: -
size: -
V: TRBV28
J: TRBJ1-2
CDR3: CASSRGGSNYGYTF
DNA: TGTGCCAGCAGCCGGGGGGGGTCTAACTATGGCTACACCTTC

D: TRBD2
size: -
V: TRBV27
J: TRBJ2-1
CDR3: CASSSLGGGYSYNEQFF
DNA: TGTGCCAGCAGTTCCCTTGGCGGGGGTTACTCCTACAATGAGCAGTTCTTC

D: TRBD2
size: -
V: TRBV2
J: TRBJ2-1
CDR3: CASSRGGGSSYNEQFF
DNA: TGTGCCAGCAGTAGGGGCGGGGGGAGCTCCTACAATGAGCAGTTCTTC

D: -
size: -
V: TRBV7-9
J: TRBJ2-2
CDR3: CASSLDLSDTGELFF
DNA: TGTGCCAGCAGCTTAGACCTCTCGGACACCGGGGAGCTGTTTTTT

D: -
size: -
V: TRBV5-1
J: TRBJ2-7
CDR3: CASSFDSVGEQYF
DNA: TGCGCCAGCAGCTTTGACAGCGTCGGCGAGCAGTACTTC

D: -
size: -
V: TRBV6-1
J: TRBJ2-4
CDR3: CASSEVSGGRNIQYF
DNA: TGTGCCAGCAGTGAAGTGTCAGGGGGGAGAAACATTCAGTACTTC

D: -
size: -
V: TRBV7-9
J: TRBJ2-7
CDR3: CASSPLGRDLHEQYF
DNA: TGTGCCAGCAGCCCGCTGGGCAGGGATCTGCACGAGCAGTACTTC

D: -
size: -
V: TRBV7-2
J: TRBJ1-2
CDR3: CASSTPGINYGYTF
DNA: TGTGCCAGCAGCACCCCAGGGATTAACTATGGCTACACCTTC

D: TRBD2
size: few
V: TRBV27
J: TRBJ2-7
CDR3: CASSFRSTSGDYEQYF
DNA: TGTGCCAGCAGTTTTCGGTCGACTAGCGGGGACTACGAGCAGTACTTC

D: -
size: few
V: TRBV29-1
J: TRBJ1-2
CDR3: CSVVQGLGYTF
DNA: TGCAGCGTTGTTCAGGGGCTTGGCTACACCTTC

D: TRBD1
size: -
V: TRBV6-5
J: TRBJ2-7
CDR3: CASSYTTGQGVYEQYF
DNA: TGTGCCAGCAGTTACACCACGGGACAGGGGGTCTACGAGCAGTACTTC